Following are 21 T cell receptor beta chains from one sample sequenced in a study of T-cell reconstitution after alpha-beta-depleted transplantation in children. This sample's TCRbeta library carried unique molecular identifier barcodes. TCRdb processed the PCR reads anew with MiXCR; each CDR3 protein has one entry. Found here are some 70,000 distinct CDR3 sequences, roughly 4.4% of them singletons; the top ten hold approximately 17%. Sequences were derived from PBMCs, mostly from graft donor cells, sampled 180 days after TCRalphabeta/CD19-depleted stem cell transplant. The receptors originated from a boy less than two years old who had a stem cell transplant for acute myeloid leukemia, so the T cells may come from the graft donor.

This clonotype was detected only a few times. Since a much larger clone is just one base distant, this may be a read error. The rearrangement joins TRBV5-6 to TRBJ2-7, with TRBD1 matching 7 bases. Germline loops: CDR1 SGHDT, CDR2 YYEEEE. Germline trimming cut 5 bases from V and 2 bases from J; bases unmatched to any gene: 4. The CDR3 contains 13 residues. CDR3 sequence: CASRYRGTYEQYV. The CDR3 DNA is TGTGCCAGCAGGTACAGGGGCACCTACGAGCAGTACGTC.

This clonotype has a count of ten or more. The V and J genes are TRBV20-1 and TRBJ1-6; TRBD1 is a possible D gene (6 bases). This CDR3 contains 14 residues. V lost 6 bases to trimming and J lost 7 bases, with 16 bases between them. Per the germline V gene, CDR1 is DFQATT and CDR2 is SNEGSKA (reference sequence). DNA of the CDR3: TGCAGTGCCCCGGGGGACGGACAGAATTCACCCCTCCACTTT. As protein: CSAPGDGQNSPLHF.

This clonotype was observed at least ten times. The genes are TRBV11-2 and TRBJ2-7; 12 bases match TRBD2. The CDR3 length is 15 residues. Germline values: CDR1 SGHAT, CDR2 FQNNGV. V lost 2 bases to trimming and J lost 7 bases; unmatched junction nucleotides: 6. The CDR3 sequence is CASSLKLAGGGEQYF. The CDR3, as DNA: TGTGCCAGCAGCTTAAAGCTAGCGGGGGGGGGAGAGCAGTACTTC.

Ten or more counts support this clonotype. The chain's CDR3 is CASSLGRGYHTEAFF. The CDR3 DNA is TGTGCCAGCAGTTTGGGTAGGGGGTACCACACTGAAGCTTTCTTT. The chain is built from TRBV12-3 or TRBV12-4 and TRBJ1-1; maybe TRBD1 (6 bases). The CDR3 spans 15 residues. The V end lost 3 bases, the J end lost 3 bases, and 14 bases lay between the germline ends.

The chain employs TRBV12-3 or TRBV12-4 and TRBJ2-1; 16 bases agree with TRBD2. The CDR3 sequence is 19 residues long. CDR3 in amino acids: CTCSLTGLAGGTNGREQFF. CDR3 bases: TGTACCTGCAGTTTAACGGGACTAGCGGGGGGGACCAACGGGCGTGAGCAGTTCTTC.

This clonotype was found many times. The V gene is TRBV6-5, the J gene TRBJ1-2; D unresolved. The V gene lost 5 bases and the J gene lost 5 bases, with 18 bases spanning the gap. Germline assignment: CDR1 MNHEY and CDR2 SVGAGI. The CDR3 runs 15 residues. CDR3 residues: CASSRSSIGRYGYTF. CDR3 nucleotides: TGTGCCAGCAGTCGCTCTAGTATCGGGAGATATGGCTACACCTTC.

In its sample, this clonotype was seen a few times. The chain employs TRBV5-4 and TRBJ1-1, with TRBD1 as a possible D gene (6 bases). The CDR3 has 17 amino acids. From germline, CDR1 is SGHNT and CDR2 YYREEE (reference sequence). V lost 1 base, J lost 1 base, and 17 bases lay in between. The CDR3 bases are TGTGCCAGCAGCTTGAAGAAGGGGGGCCGGTCGAACACTGAAGCTTTCTTT. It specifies CASSLKKGGRSNTEAFF.

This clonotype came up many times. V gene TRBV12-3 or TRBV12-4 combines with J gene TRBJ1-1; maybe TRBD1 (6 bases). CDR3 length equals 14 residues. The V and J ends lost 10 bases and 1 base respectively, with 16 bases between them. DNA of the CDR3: TGTGCCACAACATGGGGACAAACGAACACTGAAGCTTTCTTT. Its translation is CATTWGQTNTEAFF.

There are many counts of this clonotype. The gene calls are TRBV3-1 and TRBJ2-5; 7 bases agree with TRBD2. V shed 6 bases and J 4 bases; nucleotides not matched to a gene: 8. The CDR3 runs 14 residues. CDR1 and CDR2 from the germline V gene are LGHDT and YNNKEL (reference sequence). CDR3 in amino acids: CASSRDYPGETQYF. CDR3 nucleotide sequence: TGTGCCAGCAGTCGGGACTATCCTGGAGAGACCCAGTACTTC.

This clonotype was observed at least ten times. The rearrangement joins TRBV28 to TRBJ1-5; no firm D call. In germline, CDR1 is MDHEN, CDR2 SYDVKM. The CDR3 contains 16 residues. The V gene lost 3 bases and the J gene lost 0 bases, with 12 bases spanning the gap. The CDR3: CASSFFGLYSNQPQHF. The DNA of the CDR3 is TGTGCCAGCAGTTTCTTCGGACTGTATAGCAATCAGCCCCAGCATTTT.

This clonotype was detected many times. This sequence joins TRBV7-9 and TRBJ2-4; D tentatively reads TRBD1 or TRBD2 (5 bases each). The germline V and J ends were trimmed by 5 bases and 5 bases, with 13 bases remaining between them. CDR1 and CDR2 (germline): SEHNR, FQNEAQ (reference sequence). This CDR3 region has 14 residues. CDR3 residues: CASSPPRDENIQYF. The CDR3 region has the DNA TGTGCCAGCAGCCCCCCAAGGGACGAAAACATTCAGTACTTC.

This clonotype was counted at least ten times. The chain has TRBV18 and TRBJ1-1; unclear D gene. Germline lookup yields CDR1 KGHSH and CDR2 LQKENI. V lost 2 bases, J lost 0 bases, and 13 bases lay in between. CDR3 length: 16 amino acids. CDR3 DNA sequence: TGTGCCAGCTCACCAAGGATCTCGGGTCTGAACACTGAAGCTTTCTTT. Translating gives CASSPRISGLNTEAFF. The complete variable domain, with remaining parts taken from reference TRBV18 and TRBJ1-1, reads NAGVMQNPRHLVRRRGQEARLRCSPMKGHSHVYWYRQLPEEGLKFMVYLQKENIIDESGMPKERFSAEFPKEGPSILRIQQVVRGDSAAYFCASSPRISGLNTEAFFGQGTRLTVV.

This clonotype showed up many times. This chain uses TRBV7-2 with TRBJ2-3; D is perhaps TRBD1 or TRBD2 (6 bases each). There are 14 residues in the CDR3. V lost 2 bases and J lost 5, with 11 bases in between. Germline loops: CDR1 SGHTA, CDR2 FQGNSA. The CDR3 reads CASSLRGVGDTQYF. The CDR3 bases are TGTGCCAGCAGCTTAAGGGGGGTTGGAGATACGCAGTATTTT.

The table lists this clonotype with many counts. DNA for the CDR3: TGTGCCAGCAGCGCAGAAAGCCTGCAGTTCTTC. It is translated as CASSAESLQFF. The chain carries TRBV5-5 and TRBJ2-1; D is undetermined. The CDR3 loop spans 11 amino acids. V was cut by 4 bases and J by 12 bases, with 11 bases left in between. Germline CDR1 is SGHKS and CDR2 is YYEKEE (reference sequence).

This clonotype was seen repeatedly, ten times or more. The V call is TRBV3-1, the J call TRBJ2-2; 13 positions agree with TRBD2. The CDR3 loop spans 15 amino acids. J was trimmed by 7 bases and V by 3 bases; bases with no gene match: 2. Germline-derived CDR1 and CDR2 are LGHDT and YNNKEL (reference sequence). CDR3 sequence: CASSQTSGGIGELFF. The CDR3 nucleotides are TGTGCCAGCAGCCAGACTAGCGGGGGGATCGGGGAGCTGTTTTTT.

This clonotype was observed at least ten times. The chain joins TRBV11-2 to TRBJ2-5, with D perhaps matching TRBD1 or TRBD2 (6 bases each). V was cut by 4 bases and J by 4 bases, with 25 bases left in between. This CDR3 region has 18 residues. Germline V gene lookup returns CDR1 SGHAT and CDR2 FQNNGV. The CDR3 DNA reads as TGTGCCAGCAGCTCAGGTGTTATTGGGGGGCGCGTCCGAGAGACCCAGTACTTC. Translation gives CASSSGVIGGRVRETQYF. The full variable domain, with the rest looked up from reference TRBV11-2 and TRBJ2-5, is EAGVAQSPRYKIIEKRQSVAFWCNPISGHATLYWYQQILGQGPKLLIQFQNNGVVDDSQLPKDRFSAERLKGVDSTLKIQPAKLEDSAVYLCASSSGVIGGRVRETQYFGPGTRLLVL.

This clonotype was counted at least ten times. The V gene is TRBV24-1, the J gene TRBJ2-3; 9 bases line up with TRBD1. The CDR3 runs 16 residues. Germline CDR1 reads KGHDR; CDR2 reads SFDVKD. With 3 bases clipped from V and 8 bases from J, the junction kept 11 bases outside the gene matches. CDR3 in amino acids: CATSDPGGQGRGTQYF. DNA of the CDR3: TGTGCCACCAGTGATCCCGGGGGACAGGGAAGGGGTACGCAGTATTTT.

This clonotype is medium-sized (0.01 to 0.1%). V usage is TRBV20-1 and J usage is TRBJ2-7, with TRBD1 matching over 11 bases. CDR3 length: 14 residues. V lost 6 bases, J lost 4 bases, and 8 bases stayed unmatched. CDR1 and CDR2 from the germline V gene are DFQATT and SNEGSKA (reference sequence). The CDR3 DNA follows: TGCAGTGCGTCCGGACAGGGGGCCTCATACGAGCAGTACTTC. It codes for CSASGQGASYEQYF.

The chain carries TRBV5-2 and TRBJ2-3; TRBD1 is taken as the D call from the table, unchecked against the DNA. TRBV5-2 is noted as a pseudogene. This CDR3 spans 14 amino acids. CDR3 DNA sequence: TGTGCCATGGGCCCCGGGCTCCCGGGTTCTGAGCAGTATTTT. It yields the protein CAMGPGLPGSEQYF.

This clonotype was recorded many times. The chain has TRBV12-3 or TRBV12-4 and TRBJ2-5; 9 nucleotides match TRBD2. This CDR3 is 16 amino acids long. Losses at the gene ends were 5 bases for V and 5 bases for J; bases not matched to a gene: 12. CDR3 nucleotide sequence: TGTGCCAGCAGTCACCTAGCGGGGCCTTGGAGGGAGACCCAGTACTTC. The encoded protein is CASSHLAGPWRETQYF.

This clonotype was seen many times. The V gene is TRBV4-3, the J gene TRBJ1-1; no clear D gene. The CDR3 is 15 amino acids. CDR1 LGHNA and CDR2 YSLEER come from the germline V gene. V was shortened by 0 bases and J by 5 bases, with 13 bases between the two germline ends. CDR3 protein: CASSQDRSSRTEAFF. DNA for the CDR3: TGCGCCAGCAGCCAAGATCGGAGTAGTCGGACTGAAGCTTTCTTT.